This passage covers 10 T cell receptor beta chains from one sample sequenced in a study of Graves' ophthalmopathy and Graves' hyperthyroidism. The authors amplified TCR beta CDR3 regions, and they did so from RNA transcripts for repertoire sequencing. HTBI-primed first-round RT-PCR preceded second-round multiplex PCR. TCRdb fed the multiplex PCR reads into MiXCR, producing one record per CDR3 protein. The table has around 600,000 distinct CDR3 sequences, over 40% seen once. Sequenced material: peripheral blood. The source of these receptors is an adult man with Graves' ophthalmopathy.

This clonotype has at least ten counts. The chain carries TRBV7-6 and TRBJ2-5; 11 nucleotides agree with TRBD2. V gave up 6 bases and J gave up 1 base; unmatched junction bases: 4. Germline-derived CDR1 and CDR2 are SGHVS and FNYEAQ. This CDR3 is built from 15 residues. The CDR3 region has the DNA TGTGCCAGCAGTCCCGGGACTAGCGGCCAAGAGACCCAGTACTTC. This encodes CASSPGTSGQETQYF.

This clonotype was counted ten times or more. The chain joins TRBV10-3 to TRBJ2-7; 7 positions agree with TRBD1. The CDR3 length is 14 residues. The germline V gene encodes CDR1 ENHRY and CDR2 SYGVKD. Trimming removed 2 bases from V and 0 bases from J; junction bases left unmatched: 1. Written as DNA, the CDR3 is TGTGCCATCAGTGAGGGACAGGACTCCTACGAGCAGTACTTC. The encoded protein is CAISEGQDSYEQYF.

This rearrangement joins TRBV10-2 to TRBJ1-2, with 7 bases lining up with TRBD1. Per the germline V gene, CDR1 is WSHSY and CDR2 is SAAADI. The CDR3 is 15 residues long. Germline trimming cut 6 bases from V and 2 bases from J; bases unmatched to any gene: 9. CDR3 sequence (DNA): TGCGCCAGCAGACCACCGGGACAGCCGAACTATGGCTACACCTTC. It yields the protein CASRPPGQPNYGYTF.

The chain joins TRBV10-3 to TRBJ1-5; D may be TRBD1 (5 bases). The CDR3 totals 16 residues. The germline CDR1 and CDR2 sequences are ENHRY and SYGVKD. V was shortened by 5 bases and J by 4 bases, with 18 bases between the two germline ends. CDR3 bases: TGTGCCATCAGTTCCCCGGGTCAGGGCCCGAATCAGCCCCAGCATTTT. This gives the protein CAISSPGQGPNQPQHF.

This clonotype has ten or more counts. The V and J genes are TRBV20-1 and TRBJ2-7; tentatively, D is TRBD2 (5 bases). Germline values: CDR1 DFQATT, CDR2 SNEGSKA (reference sequence). The CDR3 runs to 13 residues. V was trimmed by 4 bases and J by 0 bases, leaving 10 bases between them. The CDR3 spells CSATGRGSYEQYF. The CDR3 DNA reads as TGCAGTGCTACGGGTCGGGGCTCCTACGAGCAGTACTTC.

The rearrangement joins TRBV27 to TRBJ1-3; D is unresolved. The CDR3 consists of 15 residues. CDR1 MNHEY and CDR2 SMNVEV come from the germline V gene (reference sequence). V was shortened by 5 bases and J by 0 bases, with 11 bases between the two germline ends. The CDR3 nucleotides are TGTGCCAGCAGTAAGCATCGGAGCTCTGGAAACACCATATATTTT. Its translation is CASSKHRSSGNTIYF.

This clonotype was seen ten or more times. The chain recombines TRBV25-1 with TRBJ2-5, with 9 bases aligning to TRBD2. In germline, CDR1 is MGHDK, CDR2 SYGVNS. With 4 bases clipped from V and 5 bases from J, the junction kept 8 bases outside the gene matches. The length of the CDR3 is 15 residues. CDR3 in DNA: TGTGCCAGCAGTGGATCCGGGACTAGCTTGGAGACCCAGTACTTC. It encodes CASSGSGTSLETQYF.

This clonotype was observed a single time. The chain employs TRBV10-2 and TRBJ2-7, with 7 bases aligning to TRBD1. The V segment lost 8 bases and the J segment 3 bases; nucleotides outside the gene matches: 13. From germline, CDR1 is WSHSY and CDR2 SAAADI. This CDR3 is built from 15 residues. CDR3 in DNA: TGCGCCAGCGTTGAAATCTACAGGGGCAGCTACGAGCAGTACTTC. Translation gives CASVEIYRGSYEQYF.

This clonotype has only one observation. This chain uses TRBV7-2 with TRBJ1-6; 9 nucleotides match TRBD1. In germline, CDR1 is SGHTA, CDR2 FQGNSA. The CDR3 is 15 amino acids. V shed 7 bases and J 7 bases; nucleotides not matched to a gene: 8. This CDR3 is CASNLQGARNSPLHF. The CDR3 nucleotides are TGTGCCAGCAACCTACAGGGGGCGCGAAATTCACCCCTCCACTTT.

The chain joins TRBV19 to TRBJ1-3; TRBD1 matches at 8 bases. The CDR3 covers 15 residues. With V trimmed by 3 bases and J by 3 bases, 4 bases remained unmatched. The germline gives CDR1 LNHDA, CDR2 SQIVND (reference sequence). The CDR3 here is CASSIAQGDGNTIYF. The CDR3 DNA is TGTGCCAGTAGTATCGCACAGGGGGATGGAAACACCATATATTTT.